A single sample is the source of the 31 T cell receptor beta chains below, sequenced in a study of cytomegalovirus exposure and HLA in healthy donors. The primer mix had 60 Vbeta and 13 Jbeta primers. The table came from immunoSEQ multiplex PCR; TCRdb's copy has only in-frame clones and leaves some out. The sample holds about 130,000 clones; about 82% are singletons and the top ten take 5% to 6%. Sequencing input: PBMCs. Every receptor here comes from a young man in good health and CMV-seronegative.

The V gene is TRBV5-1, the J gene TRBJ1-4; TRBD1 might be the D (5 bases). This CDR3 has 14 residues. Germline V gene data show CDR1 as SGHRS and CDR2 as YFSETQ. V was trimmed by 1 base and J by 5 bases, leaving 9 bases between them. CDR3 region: CASSLLGGNEKLFF. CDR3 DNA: TGCGCCAGCAGCTTGTTGGGGGGGAATGAAAAACTGTTTTTT.

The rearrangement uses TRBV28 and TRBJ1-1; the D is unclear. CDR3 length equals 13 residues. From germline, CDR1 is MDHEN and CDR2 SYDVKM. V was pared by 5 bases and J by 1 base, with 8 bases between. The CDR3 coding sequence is TGTGCCAGCAGTCCCCCCCGGAACACTGAAGCTTTCTTT. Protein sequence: CASSPPRNTEAFF. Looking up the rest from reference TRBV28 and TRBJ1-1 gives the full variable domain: DVKVTQSSRYLVKRTGEKVFLECVQDMDHENMFWYRQDPGLGLRLIYFSYDVKMKEKGDIPEGYSVSREKKERFSLILESASTNQTSMYLCASSPPRNTEAFFGQGTRLTVV.

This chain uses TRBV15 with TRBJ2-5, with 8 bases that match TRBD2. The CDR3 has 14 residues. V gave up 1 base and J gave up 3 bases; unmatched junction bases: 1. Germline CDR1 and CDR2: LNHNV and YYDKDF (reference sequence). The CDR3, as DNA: TGTGCCACCAGCAGAGGAGCGGGGGAAGAGACCCAGTACTTC. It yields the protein CATSRGAGEETQYF. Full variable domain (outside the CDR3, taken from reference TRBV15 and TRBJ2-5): DAMVIQNPRYQVTQFGKPVTLSCSQTLNHNVMYWYQQKSSQAPKLLFHYYDKDFNNEADTPDNFQSRRPNTSFCFLDIRSPGLGDTAMYLCATSRGAGEETQYFGPGTRLLVL.

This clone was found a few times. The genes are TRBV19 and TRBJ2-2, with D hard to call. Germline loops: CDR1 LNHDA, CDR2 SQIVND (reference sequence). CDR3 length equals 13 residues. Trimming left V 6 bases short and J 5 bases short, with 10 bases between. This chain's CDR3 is CASRTLRTGELFF. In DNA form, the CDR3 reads TGTGCCAGTAGAACCCTCAGGACCGGGGAGCTGTTTTTT.

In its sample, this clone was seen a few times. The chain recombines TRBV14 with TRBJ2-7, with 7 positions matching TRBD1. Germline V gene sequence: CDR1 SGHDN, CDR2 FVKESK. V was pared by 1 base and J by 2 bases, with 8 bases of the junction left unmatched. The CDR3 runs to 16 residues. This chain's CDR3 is CASSQVDRVSPYEQYF. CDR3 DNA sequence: TGTGCCAGCAGCCAAGTTGACAGGGTTTCCCCCTACGAGCAGTACTTC.

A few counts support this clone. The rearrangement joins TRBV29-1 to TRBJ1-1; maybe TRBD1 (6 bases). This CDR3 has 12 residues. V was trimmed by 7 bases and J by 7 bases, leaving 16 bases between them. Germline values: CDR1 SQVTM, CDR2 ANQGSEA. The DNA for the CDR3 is TGCAGCGCTGAGGACAGCCCCTATGAAGCTTTCTTT. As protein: CSAEDSPYEAFF.

The DNA for the CDR3 is TGCGCCAGCAGCCAAGAACGGGACAGCCCCTACGAGCAGTACTTC. This gives the protein CASSQERDSPYEQYF. The V and J genes are TRBV4-3 and TRBJ2-7, with 7 bases lining up with TRBD1. There are 15 residues in the CDR3. Per germline, CDR1 LGHNA and CDR2 YSLEER. The ends lost 0 bases at V and 2 bases at J; junction bases unmatched: 4.

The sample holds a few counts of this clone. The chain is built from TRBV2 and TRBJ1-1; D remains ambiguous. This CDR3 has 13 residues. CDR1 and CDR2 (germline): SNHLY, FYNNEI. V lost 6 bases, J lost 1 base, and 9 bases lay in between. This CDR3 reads CASRITENTEAFF. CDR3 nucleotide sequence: TGTGCCAGCAGGATTACAGAGAACACTGAAGCTTTCTTT.

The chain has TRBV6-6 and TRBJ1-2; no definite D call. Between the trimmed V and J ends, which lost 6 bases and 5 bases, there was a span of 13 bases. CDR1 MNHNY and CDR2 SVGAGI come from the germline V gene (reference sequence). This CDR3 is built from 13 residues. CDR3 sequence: CASSRLEWYGYTF. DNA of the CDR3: TGTGCCAGCAGCAGACTAGAATGGTATGGCTACACCTTC.

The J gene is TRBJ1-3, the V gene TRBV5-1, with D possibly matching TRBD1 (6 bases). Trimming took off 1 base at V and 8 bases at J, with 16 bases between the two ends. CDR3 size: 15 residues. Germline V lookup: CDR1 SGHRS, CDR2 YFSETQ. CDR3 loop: CASSLIRGSIDTIYF. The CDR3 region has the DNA TGCGCCAGCAGCTTGATCAGGGGTTCAATAGACACCATATATTTT.

This CDR3 reads CASSLFREVNTEAFF. CDR3 sequence (DNA): TGTGCCAGCAGTTTATTCAGGGAAGTGAACACTGAAGCTTTCTTT. The V call is TRBV5-4, the J call TRBJ1-1; D may be TRBD1 (5 bases). This CDR3 contains 15 residues. Germline lookup yields CDR1 SGHNT and CDR2 YYREEE (reference sequence). V lost 5 bases, J lost 0 bases, and 14 bases lay in between.

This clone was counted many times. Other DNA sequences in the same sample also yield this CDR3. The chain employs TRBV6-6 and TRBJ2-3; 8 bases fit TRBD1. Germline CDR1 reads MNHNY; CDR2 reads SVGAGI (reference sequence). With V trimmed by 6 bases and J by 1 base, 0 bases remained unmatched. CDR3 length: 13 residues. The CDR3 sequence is CASRGQGTDTQYF. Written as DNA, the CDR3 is TGTGCCAGCAGGGGACAGGGCACAGATACGCAGTATTTT.

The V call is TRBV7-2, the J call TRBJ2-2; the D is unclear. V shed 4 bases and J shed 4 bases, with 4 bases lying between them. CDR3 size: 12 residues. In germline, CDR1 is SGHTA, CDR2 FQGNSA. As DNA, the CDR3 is TGTGCCAGCAGCTCCGTCACCGGGGAGCTGTTTTTT. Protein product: CASSSVTGELFF.

CDR3 nucleotide sequence: TGTGCCAGCAGCAACGGACTAGCGGGGGGGCCAATCGCCTACGAGCAGTACTTC. Translated: CASSNGLAGGPIAYEQYF. This chain connects TRBV5-4 to TRBJ2-7; 15 bases agree with TRBD2. V lost 4 bases, J lost 2 bases, and 10 bases stayed unmatched. CDR3 length: 18 residues. Germline assignment: CDR1 SGHNT and CDR2 YYREEE (reference sequence).

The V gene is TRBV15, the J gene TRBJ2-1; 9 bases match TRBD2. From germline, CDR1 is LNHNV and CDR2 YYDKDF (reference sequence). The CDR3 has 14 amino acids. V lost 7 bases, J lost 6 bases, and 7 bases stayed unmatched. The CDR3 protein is CATTEAGGPNEQFF. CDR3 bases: TGTGCCACCACCGAGGCGGGAGGGCCCAATGAGCAGTTCTTC.

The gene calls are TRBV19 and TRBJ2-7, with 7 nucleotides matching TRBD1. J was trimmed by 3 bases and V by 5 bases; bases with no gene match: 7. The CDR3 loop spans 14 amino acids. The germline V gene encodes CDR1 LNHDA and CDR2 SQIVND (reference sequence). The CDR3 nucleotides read TGTGCCAGTAGTGAGGGGACAGCCATCTACGAGCAGTACTTC. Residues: CASSEGTAIYEQYF.

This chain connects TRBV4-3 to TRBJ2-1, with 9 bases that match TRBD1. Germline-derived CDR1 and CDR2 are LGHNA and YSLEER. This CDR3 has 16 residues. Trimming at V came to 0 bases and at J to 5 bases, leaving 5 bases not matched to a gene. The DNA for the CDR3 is TGCGCCAGCAGCCAAGATACAGGGGGCGCCGACAATGAGCAGTTCTTC. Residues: CASSQDTGGADNEQFF.

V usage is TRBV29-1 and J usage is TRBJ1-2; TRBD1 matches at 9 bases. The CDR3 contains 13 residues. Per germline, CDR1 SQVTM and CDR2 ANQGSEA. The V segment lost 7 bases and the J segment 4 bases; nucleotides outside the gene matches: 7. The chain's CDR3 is CSAQTGGGYGYTF. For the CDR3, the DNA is TGCAGCGCTCAGACAGGGGGGGGCTATGGCTACACCTTC.

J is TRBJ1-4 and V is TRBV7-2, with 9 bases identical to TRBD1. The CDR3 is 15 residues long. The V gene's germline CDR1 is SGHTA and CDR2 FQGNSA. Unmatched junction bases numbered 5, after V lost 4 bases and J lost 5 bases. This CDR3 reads CASSSAGTGNEKLFF. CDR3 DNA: TGTGCCAGCAGCTCTGCCGGGACAGGGAATGAAAAACTGTTTTTT.

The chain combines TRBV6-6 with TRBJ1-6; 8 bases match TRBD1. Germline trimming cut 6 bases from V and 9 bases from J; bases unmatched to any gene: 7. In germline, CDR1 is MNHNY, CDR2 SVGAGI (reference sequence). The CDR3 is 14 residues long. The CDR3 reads CASRIETGVSPLHF. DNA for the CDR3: TGTGCCAGCAGGATAGAGACAGGGGTTTCACCCCTCCACTTT.

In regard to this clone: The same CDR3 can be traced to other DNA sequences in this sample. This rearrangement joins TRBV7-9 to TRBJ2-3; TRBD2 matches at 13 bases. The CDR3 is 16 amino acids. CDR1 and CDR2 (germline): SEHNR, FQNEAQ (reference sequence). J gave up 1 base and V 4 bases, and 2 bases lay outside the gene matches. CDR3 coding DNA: TGTGCCAGCAGCTCCGGACTAGCGGGGGGCACAGATACGCAGTATTTT. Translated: CASSSGLAGGTDTQYF. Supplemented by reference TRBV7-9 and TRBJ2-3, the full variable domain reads DTGVSQNPRHKITKRGQNVTFRCDPISEHNRLYWYRQTLGQGPEFLTYFQNEAQLEKSRLLSDRFSAERPKGSFSTLEIQRTEQGDSAMYLCASSSGLAGGTDTQYFGPGTRLTVL.

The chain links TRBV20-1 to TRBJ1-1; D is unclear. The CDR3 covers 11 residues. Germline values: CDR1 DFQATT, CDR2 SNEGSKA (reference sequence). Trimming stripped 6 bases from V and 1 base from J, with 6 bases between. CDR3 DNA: TGCAGTGCGGGAGGGAACACTGAAGCTTTCTTT. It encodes CSAGGNTEAFF.

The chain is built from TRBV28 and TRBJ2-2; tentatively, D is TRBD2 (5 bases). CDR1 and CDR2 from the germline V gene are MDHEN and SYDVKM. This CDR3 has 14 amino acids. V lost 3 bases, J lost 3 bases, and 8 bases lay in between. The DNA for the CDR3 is TGTGCCAGCAGTTTCCGACTATACACCGGGGAGCTGTTTTTT. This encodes CASSFRLYTGELFF. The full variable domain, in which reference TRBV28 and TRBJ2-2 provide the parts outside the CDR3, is DVKVTQSSRYLVKRTGEKVFLECVQDMDHENMFWYRQDPGLGLRLIYFSYDVKMKEKGDIPEGYSVSREKKERFSLILESASTNQTSMYLCASSFRLYTGELFFGEGSRLTVL.

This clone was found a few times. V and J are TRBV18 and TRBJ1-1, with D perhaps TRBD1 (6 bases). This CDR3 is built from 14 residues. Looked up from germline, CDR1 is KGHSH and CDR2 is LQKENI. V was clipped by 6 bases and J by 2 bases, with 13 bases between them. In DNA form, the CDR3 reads TGTGCCAGCTCGTATGTACAGGGTAACACTGAAGCTTTCTTT. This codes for CASSYVQGNTEAFF.

The CDR3, as DNA: TGTGCCTGGAGTCTACAGGGGTTCGGGGCTTTCTTT. This codes for CAWSLQGFGAFF. The V and J genes are TRBV30 and TRBJ1-1; 7 bases agree with TRBD1. The ends lost 2 bases at V and 11 bases at J; junction bases unmatched: 8. In germline, CDR1 is GTSNPN, CDR2 SVGIG (reference sequence). This CDR3 comprises 12 residues. The full variable domain, its missing parts supplied by reference TRBV30 and TRBJ1-1, is SQTIHQWPATLVQPVGSPLSLECTVEGTSNPNLYWYRQAAGRGLQLLFYSVGIGQISSEVPQNLSASRPQDRQFILSSKKLLLSDSGFYLCAWSLQGFGAFFGQGTRLTVV.

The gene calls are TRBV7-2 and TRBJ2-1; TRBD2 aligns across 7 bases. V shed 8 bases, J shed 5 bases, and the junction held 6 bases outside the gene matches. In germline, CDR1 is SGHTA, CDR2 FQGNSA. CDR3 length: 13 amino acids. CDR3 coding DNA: TGTGCCAGCGCCCTCGGGGGGAACAATGAGCAGTTCTTC. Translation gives CASALGGNNEQFF.

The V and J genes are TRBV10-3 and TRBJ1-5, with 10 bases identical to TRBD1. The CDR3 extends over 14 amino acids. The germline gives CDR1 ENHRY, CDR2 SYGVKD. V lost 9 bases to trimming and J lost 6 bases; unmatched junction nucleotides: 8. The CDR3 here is CAISLGTGVQPQHF. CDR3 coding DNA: TGTGCCATAAGTCTGGGGACAGGGGTTCAGCCCCAGCATTTT.

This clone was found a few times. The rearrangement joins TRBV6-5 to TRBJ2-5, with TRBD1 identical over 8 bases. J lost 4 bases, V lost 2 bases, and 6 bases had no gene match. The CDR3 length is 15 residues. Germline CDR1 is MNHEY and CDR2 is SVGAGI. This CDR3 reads CASSYLDGQGETQYF. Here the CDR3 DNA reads TGTGCCAGCAGTTACCTCGACGGACAGGGAGAGACCCAGTACTTC.

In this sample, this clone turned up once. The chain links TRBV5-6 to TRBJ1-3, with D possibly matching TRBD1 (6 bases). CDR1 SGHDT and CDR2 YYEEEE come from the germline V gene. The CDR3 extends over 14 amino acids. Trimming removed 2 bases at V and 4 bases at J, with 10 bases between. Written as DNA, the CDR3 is TGTGCCAGCAGCTTCGGGACAACAGGAAACACCATATATTTT. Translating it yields CASSFGTTGNTIYF. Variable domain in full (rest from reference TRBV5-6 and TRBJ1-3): DAGVTQSPTHLIKTRGQQVTLRCSPKSGHDTVSWYQQALGQGPQFIFQYYEEEERQRGNFPDRFSGHQFPNYSSELNVNALLLGDSALYLCASSFGTTGNTIYFGEGSWLTVV.

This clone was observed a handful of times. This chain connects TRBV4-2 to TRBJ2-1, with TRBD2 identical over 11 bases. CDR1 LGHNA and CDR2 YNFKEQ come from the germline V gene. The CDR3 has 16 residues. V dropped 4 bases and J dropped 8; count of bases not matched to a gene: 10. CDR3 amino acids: CASSLILAGGGDEQFF. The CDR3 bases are TGTGCCAGCAGCCTGATTCTAGCGGGAGGAGGCGATGAGCAGTTCTTC.

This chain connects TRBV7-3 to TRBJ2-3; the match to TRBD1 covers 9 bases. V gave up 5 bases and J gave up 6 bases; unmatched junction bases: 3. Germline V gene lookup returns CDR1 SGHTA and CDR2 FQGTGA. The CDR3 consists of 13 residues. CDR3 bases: TGTGCCAGCAGCCCCGGACAGGGGGATACGCAGTATTTT. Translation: CASSPGQGDTQYF.